This T cell receptor beta chain is from a study of T cells in Graves' hyperthyroidism and ophthalmopathy. Researchers amplified the TCR beta CDR3 regions from RNA transcripts. Primed by the HTBI set, a first-round RT-PCR was run on the TCR CDR3. TCRdb analysed the multiplex PCR reads with MiXCR anew, one entry per CDR3 protein. This sample has about 770,000 distinct CDR3 sequences, with roughly a sixth found just once. This clonotype occurred a few times. The germline V gene has CDR1 DFQATT and CDR2 SNEGSKA (reference sequence). The CDR3 is 14 residues long. V shed 6 bases and J shed 1 base, with 14 bases lying between them.

Sequenced input: blood. This TCR came from a woman aged 45 to 65 with Graves' hyperthyroidism that later progressed to Graves' ophthalmopathy. The V gene is TRBV20-1, the J gene TRBJ2-3; D not resolved. In DNA form, the CDR3 reads TGCAGTGCCAGGACCCCTCTCGGCACAGATACGCAGTATTTT. Its protein product is CSARTPLGTDTQYF.